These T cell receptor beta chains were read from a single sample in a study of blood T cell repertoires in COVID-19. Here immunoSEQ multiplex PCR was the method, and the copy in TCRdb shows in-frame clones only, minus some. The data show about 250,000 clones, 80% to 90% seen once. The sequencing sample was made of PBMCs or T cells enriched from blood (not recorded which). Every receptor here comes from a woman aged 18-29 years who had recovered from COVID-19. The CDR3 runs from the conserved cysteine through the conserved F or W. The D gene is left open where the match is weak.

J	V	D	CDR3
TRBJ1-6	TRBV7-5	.	CARSLRRDRTYNSPLHF
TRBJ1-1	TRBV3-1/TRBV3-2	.	CASSQVQGGTEAFF
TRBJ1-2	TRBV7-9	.	CASSPQGGYGYTF
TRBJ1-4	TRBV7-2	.	CASSLNPATNEKLFF
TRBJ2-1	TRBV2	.	CASRGASAHYNEQFF
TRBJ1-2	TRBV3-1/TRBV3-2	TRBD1	CASSPRTGIYGYTF
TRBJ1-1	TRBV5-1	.	CASSRVGETEAFF
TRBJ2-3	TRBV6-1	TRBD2	CASSEAAGSTDTQYF
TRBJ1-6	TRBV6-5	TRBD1	CASILTGNNSPLHF
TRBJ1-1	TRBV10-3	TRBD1	CAIRTPGQGNTEAFF
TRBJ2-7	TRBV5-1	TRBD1	CASRRDRVYEQYF
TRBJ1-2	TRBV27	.	CASKSGSYGYTF
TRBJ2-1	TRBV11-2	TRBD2	CASSHSGGVSYNEQFF
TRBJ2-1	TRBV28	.	CASTTGAGTYNEQFF
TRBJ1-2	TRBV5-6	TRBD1	CASSLDEGRGSLYGYTF
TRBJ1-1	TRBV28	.	CASSKLTTGNTEAFF
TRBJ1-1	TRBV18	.	CASSPSQGWGTEAFF
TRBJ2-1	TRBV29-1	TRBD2	CSVDLAVLSSYNEQFF
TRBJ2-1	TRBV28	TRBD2	CASFPLAGGWNEQFF
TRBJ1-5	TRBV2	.	CASSGLGGTHQPQHF
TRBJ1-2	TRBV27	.	CASSLTTGFGYTF
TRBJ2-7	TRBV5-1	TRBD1	CASSSRGIGTYEQYF
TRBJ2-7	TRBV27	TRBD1	CASSQGQGREQYF
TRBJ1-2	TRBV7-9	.	CASSLGSMETWSGYTF
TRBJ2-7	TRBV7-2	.	CASSLSGASYEQYF
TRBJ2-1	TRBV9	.	CASSADNLHNEQFF
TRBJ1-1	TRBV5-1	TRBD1	CASSIGQGAVTEAFF
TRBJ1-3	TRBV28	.	CASTRMGTASGNTIYF
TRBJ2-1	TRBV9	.	CASSVIVPGEQFF
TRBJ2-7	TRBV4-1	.	CASSPGEPTYEQYF
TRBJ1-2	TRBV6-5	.	CASSSLGRGDYGYTF
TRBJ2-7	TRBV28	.	CASTQLGGGYEQYF